This TCR beta chain stems from a study of cytomegalovirus exposure and HLA in healthy donors (dated by TCRdb to the late 2010s). In the study overall: In an earlier analysis of under 600 of the donors, approximately 300 Gb of sequence data and some 100 million unique TCR beta sequences from 150 million to 200 million T cells were reported. Roughly 290 gigabases of sequencing data and around 80 million unique TCR sequences made up an early release that covered nearly 650 HLA-typed donors. Of the approximately 400 genotyped donors, over 65% fell in the genetic ancestry cluster associated with self-reported Caucasian donors. The study aimed to test whether cataloging public T cell receptors could reveal signatures of past pathogen exposure. Using immunosequencing, the study profiled T cell repertoires from approximately 700 subjects and related those repertoires to cytomegalovirus serostatus. Besides the first cohort of roughly 660 subjects, a separate validation cohort made up of roughly 120 different subjects was used. To predict cytomegalovirus infection status, the study combined high-throughput TCR immunosequencing, statistical association of individual TCRs with disease status, and machine learning. A later analysis re-examined previously published TCR beta repertoires from just over 650 donors and added high-resolution HLA genotyping to investigate patterns of TCR occurrence. Rather than using new phenotypic data, the later analysis identified candidate immune exposures from TCR beta sequences and from how often those sequences occurred across donors. To decide whether each TCR beta V gene segment behaved as functional or pseudogenic, an earlier analysis of approximately 590 of the donors relied on high-throughput TCR beta sequencing. Donor age, sex, ethnicity and CMV serostatus were collected together with the repertoire data. A later genetic analysis used genome-wide SNP genotypes for about 55% of the 666 donors, treating that subset as a discovery cohort. All discovery cohort repertoires had been generated on a single sequencing platform. Class I and class II HLA loci were covered by the typing at four-digit resolution. Typing coverage differed by locus: A, B, C, DRB1 and DQB1 were typed in roughly 629-640 donors, DQA1 in about 550, DPA1 in 600 to 610, and DPB1 in 472. Roughly five DR-DQ haplotypes were handled as single units for association and clustering, since linkage in the cohort was strong. Across some 400 genotyped donors of the cohort, an average of about 250,000 unique TCR beta nucleotide sequences per donor were sequenced, and around 20% of those sequences were non-productive.

Findings and caveats that apply to the study as a whole: An association between a missense DCLRE1C variant and V-gene and J-gene trimming of TCR beta chains was found in a later genetic analysis and replicated in an independent cohort. Compared with the roughly 700-donor mean, donors in an Asian-associated ancestry cluster had fewer N-insertions in productive TCRs, according to a later genetic analysis. When HLA alleles, especially DR and DQ, strongly co-occurred, TCR associations were difficult to assign to individual alleles. According to a later analysis, most CMV-associated TCR beta chains appeared to be HLA-restricted, and the HLA associations seemed to be driven largely by CMV exposure. In a later analysis, several top co-occurrence clusters were reported to appear linked to parvovirus B19, influenza, CMV and Epstein-Barr virus. The study gave a list of more than 150 TCR beta chains associated with cytomegalovirus. Because HLA typing was missing for some donors at each locus, association tests included only the typed subset. An earlier analysis of approximately 500 of the donors showed that most TCR beta V segments appeared in productive rearrangements either about 90% or about 30% of the time, which broadly matched IMGT annotations. Linkage disequilibrium might explain the correlated functional status among segregating V segments, but an unknown experimental factor could not be excluded. A further reported finding was that TCR beta sequences accurately predicted the HLA-A and HLA-B alleles for most subjects in the first cohort. A group of highly shared sequence variants was considered likely to be a technical artifact of the sequencing pipeline. In both the original and validation cohorts, the classifier was reported to diagnose cytomegalovirus status with high specificity and sensitivity. Immune exposure information for the cohort was limited to CMV serostatus. Only TCR beta chains were sequenced in this cohort, and the absence of alpha or paired-chain data limited detectable features. A later analysis found that TCR association rates varied across HLA loci, with DRB1 alleles showing the most associated TCRs and HLA-C alleles the fewest. It was suggested by the authors that the approach could potentially be generalized to other disease states and immunological phenotypes. A later analysis associated about 16,000 TCR beta sequences with specific HLA alleles at a false discovery rate of 0.05. Most TCR sequences were seen in very few donors, while some public TCRs were found in many individuals. The earlier analysis of nearly 600 of the donors excluded roughly 17 rarely observed V segments, including chromosome 9 orphons, because counts were too low. The 87-base-pair reads could not distinguish some IMGT-functional V segments, including TRBV6-2 and TRBV6-3, so those segments were excluded. In vitro tests confirmed that a few of the cytomegalovirus-associated TCR beta chains recognize cytomegalovirus antigens. Compared with equally common non-associated chains, HLA-associated TCR beta chains in a later analysis were more clonally expanded and had lower generation probabilities. Sequencing depth was assumed to be roughly uniform across donors in the presence/absence analyses, though that assumption may not hold.

Library method: the immunoSEQ multiplex PCR assay. The multiplex PCR relied on a mix of 60 forward primers for TCR Vbeta segments and 13 reverse primers for TCR Jbeta segments. The CDR3 region of rearranged TCR beta genes was amplified from genomic DNA by a multiplex PCR assay. The Illumina HiSeq System was used to sequence the amplified TCR beta libraries as 87-base-pair reads. Per the original workflow: In a later analysis, 80 million or so unique TCR beta chains were counted across the 650 to 750 repertoires, and about 10 million of these chains were shared by at least two donors. To remove PCR and sequencing errors, raw reads were error-corrected and collapsed into unique sequences using a nearest-neighbor algorithm that merged closely related sequences. To assign V, D and J gene segments, CDR3 sequences were aligned to IMGT reference sequences. For a sequence to be retained, at least a six-nucleotide match to both a V gene segment and a J gene segment was required. A rearrangement was called productive if the CDR3 had no stop codons and remained in frame with V and J, and every other rearrangement was called non-productive. CDR3 was defined by IMGT convention, running from the second conserved V-encoded cysteine to the conserved J-encoded phenylalanine. In an earlier analysis of approximately 590 of the donors, sequences lacking an unambiguous match to a single V gene segment were excluded. In an earlier analysis of approximately 500 of the donors, a V segment was called functional when productive rearrangements were above 56.7%, and segregating when the standard deviation between donors exceeded 5%. A statistical classification framework was built to diagnose cytomegalovirus status from the catalog of TCR beta chain sequences. In a later analysis, V and J genes were assigned by comparing TCR nucleotide sequences against IMGT/GENE-DB human TR gene sequences. Using the TCRdist pipeline, a later analysis assigned CDR3 sequences along with most-parsimonious VDJ recombination scenarios. In a later analysis, each TCR beta chain was defined by its CDR3 amino acid sequence together with its V-gene family, and reads without a unique V-gene family were excluded. To address suspected cross-contamination and a sequencing artifact, a later analysis removed 592 highly shared, low-generation-probability nucleotide sequences. In a later analysis, a clonal expansion index for each public chain was calculated from normalized within-repertoire ranks of inferred template counts. Generation probabilities in a later analysis came from a VDJ recombination model fitted to out-of-frame rearrangements, and those results were checked against IGoR. In a later analysis, hypergeometric tests were used to score TCR-TCR, TCR-HLA and TCR-CMV co-occurrence, with a repertoire-size bias correction applied to TCR pairs. To estimate false discovery rates, a later analysis permuted the HLA or CMV assignments 20 times. In a later analysis, co-occurring TCRs were grouped using DBSCAN, and TCRdist sequence similarity was added for clustering within HLA-allele-positive subsets. Repertoires with fewer than 30,000 or more than 120,000 public chains, plus five repertoires with anomalous nucleotide sharing, were excluded from co-occurrence clustering. Sourced from immuneACCESS, this table was stored by TCRdb with only in-frame sequences that have V and J called. A share of the clones is absent; for the studies checked, an unresolved V gene accounts for under half, and the remainder has no known explanation. V, J and clone size derive from that table, while D and trimming were established from the DNA sequence. The sample includes tens of thousands of clones, with roughly 70% observed a single time. The ten biggest clones cover around a fifth of the sample.

The cohort consisted of 650 to 850 healthy bone marrow donors. All cohort members were sampled while nominally healthy, although unrecorded immune exposures were likely present. The donor tested CMV seropositive, placing the donor among the 250 to 350 seropositive members of the cohort. Every donor gave a peripheral blood sample, and the peripheral blood mononuclear cells from that sample were used for TCR beta sequencing. The Qiagen DNeasy Blood Extraction Kit was used to extract genomic DNA from the blood cell samples. The CDR3 covers 13 residues, taking in both the cysteine and the phenylalanine. Only the CDR3 part of the read is kept: 39 bases, read in frame from the first base. The germline V gene encodes CDR1 PRHDT and CDR2 FYEKMQ (reference sequence). V is cut by 2 bases and J by 3 bases, and the space between the germline ends is 8 bases. Comments on this clone: Its antigen remains unidentified. One base away there is no much larger clone; base qualities are not given.

The chain is made from TRBV13 and TRBJ2-7; TRBD1 is possibly the D segment (6 matching bases). The sequencing input was PBMCs. This receptor was obtained from a woman aged 50 to 60 in good health and CMV-seropositive. In nucleotides, the sequence is TGTGCCAGCAGCTTAAGAGGGGGCTACGAGCAGTACTTC. The translation is CASSLRGGYEQYF.